These 24 T cell receptor beta chains came from one sample sequenced in a study of T cell responses to AZD1222 COVID-19 vaccine. The data were produced by immunoSEQ multiplex PCR, yet TCRdb's version contains in-frame clones alone and is incomplete. Of approximately 190,000 clones listed, 87% are singletons. The sequenced sample was peripheral blood, obtained on day 0 of MenACWY control vaccination. Receptor source: an adult in good health.

The CDR3 bases are TGTGCCAGCAGCTTCGCCCCCAACAATGAGCAGTTCTTC. It yields the protein CASSFAPNNEQFF. V and J are TRBV5-5 and TRBJ2-1; no clear D gene. The CDR3 covers 13 residues. CDR1 is SGHKS, CDR2 YYEKEE, per germline (reference sequence). Between the trimmed V and J ends, which lost 2 bases and 5 bases, there was a span of 8 bases.

This chain links TRBV11-2 with TRBJ1-2; D gene unclear. This CDR3 has 13 residues. Germline V lookup: CDR1 SGHAT, CDR2 FQNNGV. Trimming removed 0 bases at V and 7 bases at J, with 9 bases between. This chain's CDR3 is CASSLEGMSGYTF. The CDR3, as DNA: TGTGCCAGCAGCTTAGAAGGGATGTCTGGCTACACCTTC. The variable domain in full, with the rest retrieved from reference TRBV11-2 and TRBJ1-2, is EAGVAQSPRYKIIEKRQSVAFWCNPISGHATLYWYQQILGQGPKLLIQFQNNGVVDDSQLPKDRFSAERLKGVDSTLKIQPAKLEDSAVYLCASSLEGMSGYTFGSGTRLTVV.

The CDR3 DNA follows: TGCGCCAGCAGCTTGGAACGTAGCGGGGGGGCAGATACGCAGTATTTT. Amino acid sequence: CASSLERSGGADTQYF. V is TRBV5-1 and J is TRBJ2-3, with 11 bases fitting TRBD2. This CDR3 is 16 amino acids long. Germline loops: CDR1 SGHRS, CDR2 YFSETQ. The ends lost 0 bases at V and 4 bases at J; junction bases unmatched: 4.

V is TRBV5-1 and J is TRBJ2-7, with 10 bases aligning to TRBD1. The V and J ends lost 0 bases and 3 bases, in that order; junction bases with no gene match: 6. CDR1 SGHRS and CDR2 YFSETQ come from the germline V gene. The CDR3 covers 16 residues. CDR3 loop: CASSLGDRGKGYEQYF. The CDR3, as DNA: TGCGCCAGCAGCTTGGGGGACAGGGGTAAAGGCTACGAGCAGTACTTC.

The chain joins TRBV7-9 to TRBJ2-7, with 7 bases fitting TRBD1. The V segment lost 3 bases and the J segment 3 bases; nucleotides outside the gene matches: 8. The CDR3 totals 15 residues. Looked up from germline, CDR1 is SEHNR and CDR2 is FQNEAQ (reference sequence). CDR3: CASSFTGDGDYEQYF. In DNA form, the CDR3 reads TGTGCCAGCAGCTTTACAGGGGATGGGGACTACGAGCAGTACTTC.

This clone was counted only a few times. The genes are TRBV20-1 and TRBJ1-4; no reliable D call. V was clipped by 3 bases and J by 6 bases, with 11 bases between them. The V gene's germline CDR1 is DFQATT and CDR2 SNEGSKA (reference sequence). The CDR3 totals 13 residues. The CDR3 DNA reads TGCAGTGCTAGTGTAGGGCGAGATGAAAAACTGTTTTTT. Translation gives CSASVGRDEKLFF.

The V gene is TRBV5-6, the J gene TRBJ2-5, with D possibly matching TRBD2 (6 bases). CDR1 and CDR2 from the germline V gene are SGHDT and YYEEEE. V gave up 1 base and J gave up 10 bases, with 14 bases separating them. The CDR3 covers 13 residues. The CDR3 nucleotides are TGTGCCAGCAGCTTGATGAGTGACGGGGGCCAGTACTTC. Its protein product is CASSLMSDGGQYF.

The gene calls are TRBV7-9 and TRBJ1-1; TRBD1 agrees at 12 bases. CDR1 is SEHNR, CDR2 FQNEAQ, per germline (reference sequence). There are 19 residues in the CDR3. V was clipped by 4 bases and J by 1 base; unmatched bases: 13. The CDR3 nucleotides read TGTGCCAGCAGCTCTCTATCGAGCGGGACAGGGGGCGGGAACACTGAAGCTTTCTTT. It specifies CASSSLSSGTGGGNTEAFF.

The chain uses TRBV9 and TRBJ2-5, with TRBD2 identical over 8 bases. J lost 3 bases, V lost 0 bases, and 4 bases had no gene match. CDR3 length equals 15 residues. CDR1 is SGDLS, CDR2 YYNGEE, per germline. CDR3 nucleotide sequence: TGTGCCAGCAGCGTAGGTAGCGGGGTAGAAGAGACCCAGTACTTC. This encodes CASSVGSGVEETQYF.

Note on this clone: An end of the junction differs from the germline gene, which may be a read error. V usage is TRBV29-1 and J usage is TRBJ2-1; D is possibly TRBD1 (5 bases). The germline CDR1 and CDR2 sequences are SQVTM and ANQGSEA. The CDR3 extends over 13 amino acids. The CDR3 nucleotides are TGCGGCGTGGGGCAGAGCTCCTACAATGAGCAGTTCTTC. This translates into CGVGQSSYNEQFF.

The rearrangement joins TRBV9 to TRBJ2-7, with TRBD1 as a possible D gene (6 bases). In germline, CDR1 is SGDLS, CDR2 YYNGEE. The length of the CDR3 is 15 residues. Trimming took off 0 bases at V and 6 bases at J, with 16 bases between the two ends. The CDR3, as DNA: TGTGCCAGCAGCGTAGGCGTGGGGGCGAATAGCGAGCAGTACTTC. Translating it yields CASSVGVGANSEQYF.

The chain is built from TRBV13 and TRBJ2-1; D gene uncertain. Germline CDR1 reads PRHDT; CDR2 reads FYEKMQ (reference sequence). The length of the CDR3 is 14 residues. V was cut by 5 bases and J by 5 bases, with 13 bases left in between. CDR3 in amino acids: CASSHLQVHNEQFF. CDR3 DNA: TGTGCCAGCAGCCATTTGCAGGTACACAATGAGCAGTTCTTC.

The chain uses TRBV6-2 or TRBV6-3 and TRBJ1-6; a weak D match, TRBD1 (6 bases). From germline, CDR1 is MNHEY and CDR2 SVGEGT. The CDR3 consists of 14 residues. The V end lost 6 bases, the J end lost 7 bases, and 13 bases lay between the germline ends. In DNA, the CDR3 is TGTGCCAGCAGCCCAACAGGGCGGAATTCACCCCTCCACTTT. This gives the protein CASSPTGRNSPLHF.

The chain links TRBV27 to TRBJ2-1; TRBD1 matches at 11 bases. Germline V lookup: CDR1 MNHEY, CDR2 SMNVEV (reference sequence). The CDR3 loop spans 15 amino acids. Trimming cost V 10 bases and J 8 bases; bases outside gene matches: 13. The DNA of the CDR3 is TGTGCCACGACTCCCCGGGACAGGGGGTTTGATGAGCAGTTCTTC. Amino acids: CATTPRDRGFDEQFF.

The rearrangement joins TRBV21-1 to TRBJ1-1; the table gives TRBD1 as D, unverified against the DNA. TRBV21-1 is flagged as a pseudogene. The length of the CDR3 is 15 residues. The CDR3 sequence is CASSNWGRSGTEAFF. CDR3 sequence (DNA): TGTGCCAGCAGCAATTGGGGGCGGAGTGGCACTGAAGCTTTCTTT.

The chain uses TRBV18 and TRBJ1-1, with D unclear. CDR1 is KGHSH, CDR2 LQKENI, per germline. The CDR3 sequence is 13 residues long. With 2 bases removed from V and 5 bases from J, the gap between germline ends came to 9 bases. The CDR3 is CASSPKGGTEAFF. The CDR3 coding sequence is TGTGCCAGCTCACCAAAGGGCGGAACTGAAGCTTTCTTT.

A word on this clone: Other DNA variants within this sample encode the same CDR3. The chain joins TRBV29-1 to TRBJ1-4; possible D gene TRBD1, 5 bases. Germline-derived CDR1 and CDR2 are SQVTM and ANQGSEA. This CDR3 has 13 residues. V lost 4 bases to trimming and J lost 0 bases, with 6 bases between them. CDR3 amino acids: CSVGGATNEKLFF. The CDR3, as DNA: TGCAGCGTTGGGGGGGCAACTAATGAAAAACTGTTTTTT.

The chain carries TRBV7-9 and TRBJ1-5; D possibly corresponds to TRBD1 (5 bases). V lost 5 bases to trimming and J lost 4 bases, with 12 bases between them. The CDR3 loop spans 14 amino acids. The germline CDR1 and CDR2 sequences are SEHNR and FQNEAQ (reference sequence). As DNA, the CDR3 is TGTGCCAGCAGCAGGATTGGGGGGAATCAGCCCCAGCATTTT. Translated: CASSRIGGNQPQHF.

V is TRBV6-6 and J is TRBJ2-5; D is unresolved. The CDR3 totals 14 residues. CDR1 and CDR2 from the germline V gene are MNHNY and SVGAGI (reference sequence). V lost 5 bases and J lost 5, with 15 bases in between. The CDR3 DNA reads TGTGCCAGCAGTCGGACGGCCATACGGGAGACCCAGTACTTC. Encoded protein: CASSRTAIRETQYF.

The rearrangement links TRBV5-6 to TRBJ1-2, with 8 bases fitting TRBD1. This CDR3 is 14 amino acids long. The germline CDR1 and CDR2 sequences are SGHDT and YYEEEE. Trimming cost V 4 bases and J 4 bases; bases outside gene matches: 6. CDR3 sequence: CASSPGQGGYGYTF. The DNA of the CDR3 is TGTGCCAGCAGCCCCGGACAGGGAGGCTATGGCTACACCTTC.

This clone was counted a few times. One end of the junction varies from germline; a read error may be responsible. The V gene is TRBV12-3 or TRBV12-4, the J gene TRBJ2-7; 10 bases match TRBD2. This CDR3 region has 13 residues. This CDR3 is CASSLAGVYEQYF. The CDR3 DNA follows: TGTGCCAGCAGTCTAGCGGGAGTTTACGAGCAGTACTTC.

The chain has TRBV24-1 and TRBJ1-4, with 10 positions matching TRBD1. In germline, CDR1 is KGHDR, CDR2 SFDVKD. V gave up 3 bases and J gave up 6 bases; unmatched junction bases: 6. CDR3 length: 16 amino acids. The CDR3 loop reads CATSDVSGTGDEKLFF. CDR3 nucleotides: TGTGCCACCAGTGATGTATCCGGGACAGGGGATGAAAAACTGTTTTTT.

This clone was seen a handful of times. The genes are TRBV28 and TRBJ1-2; D not certain. The V and J ends lost 11 bases and 3 bases respectively, with 10 bases between them. CDR1 is MDHEN and CDR2 is SYDVKM in the germline V gene. This CDR3 is built from 11 residues. The CDR3 loop reads CALQHYYGYTF. CDR3 coding DNA: TGTGCCCTACAGCACTACTATGGCTACACCTTC.

The CDR3 DNA sequence: TGTGCCAGCAGTTACTCGAAGGGCAACTATGGCTACACCTTC. This encodes CASSYSKGNYGYTF. This chain uses TRBV6-6 with TRBJ1-2; D unclear. Germline-derived CDR1 and CDR2 are MNHNY and SVGAGI (reference sequence). V lost 0 bases and J 2 bases, leaving 7 bases between the germline ends. This CDR3 has 14 amino acids.